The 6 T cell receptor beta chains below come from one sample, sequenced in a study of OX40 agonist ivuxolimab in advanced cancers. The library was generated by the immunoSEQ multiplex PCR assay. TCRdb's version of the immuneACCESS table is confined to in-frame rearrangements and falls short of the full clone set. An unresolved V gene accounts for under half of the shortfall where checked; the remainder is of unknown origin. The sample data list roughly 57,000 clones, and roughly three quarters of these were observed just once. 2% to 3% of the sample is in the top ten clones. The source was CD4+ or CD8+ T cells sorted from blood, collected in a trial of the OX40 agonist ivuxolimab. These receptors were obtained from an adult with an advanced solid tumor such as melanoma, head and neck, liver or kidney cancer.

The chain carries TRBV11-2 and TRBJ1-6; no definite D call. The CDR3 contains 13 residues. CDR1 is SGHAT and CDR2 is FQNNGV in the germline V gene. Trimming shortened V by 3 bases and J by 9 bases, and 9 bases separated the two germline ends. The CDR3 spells CASSFRESSPLHF. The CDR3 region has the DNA TGTGCCAGCAGCTTTCGGGAAAGTTCACCCCTCCACTTT.

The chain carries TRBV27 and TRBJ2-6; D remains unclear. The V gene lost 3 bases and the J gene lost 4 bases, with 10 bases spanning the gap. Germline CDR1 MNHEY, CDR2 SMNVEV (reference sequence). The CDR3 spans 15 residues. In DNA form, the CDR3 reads TGTGCCAGCAGTTTCCCCGGAACCGGGGCCAACGTCCTGACTTTC. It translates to CASSFPGTGANVLTF.

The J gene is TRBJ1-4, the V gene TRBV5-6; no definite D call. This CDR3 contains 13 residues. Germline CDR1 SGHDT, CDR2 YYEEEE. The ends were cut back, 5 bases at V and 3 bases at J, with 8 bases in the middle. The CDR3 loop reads CASSYEANEKLFF. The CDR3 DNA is TGTGCCAGCAGTTACGAAGCTAATGAAAAACTGTTTTTT.

In DNA form, the CDR3 reads TGTGCCAGCAGTACAGGGGGAGGCTACTATGGCTACACCTTC. Translating gives CASSTGGGYYGYTF. The genes are TRBV28 and TRBJ1-2, with 8 bases lining up with TRBD1. This CDR3 spans 14 amino acids. The J segment lost 3 bases and the V segment lost 5 bases, leaving 5 bases of the junction unmatched. CDR1 is MDHEN and CDR2 is SYDVKM in the germline V gene.

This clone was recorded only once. CDR3 DNA sequence: TGTGCCAGCTCACCTATTCGGGGCGAAGGCTACACCTTC. It yields the protein CASSPIRGEGYTF. The chain joins TRBV18 to TRBJ1-2; D may be TRBD1 (5 bases). The CDR3 spans 13 residues. Germline assignment: CDR1 KGHSH and CDR2 LQKENI. The ends were cut back, 3 bases at V and 8 bases at J, with 13 bases in the middle.

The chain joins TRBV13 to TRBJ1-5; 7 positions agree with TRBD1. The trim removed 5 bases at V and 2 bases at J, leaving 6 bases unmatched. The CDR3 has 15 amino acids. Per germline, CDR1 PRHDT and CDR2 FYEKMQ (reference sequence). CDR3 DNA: TGTGCCAGCAGCAGAGGGGGCACTGGCAATCAGCCCCAGCATTTT. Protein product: CASSRGGTGNQPQHF.